This record concerns one TCR beta chain sequence. Its antigen is not yet known. Base qualities are not provided; no much larger clone lies one nucleotide away. This specimen belongs to a study of OX40 agonist ivuxolimab in advanced cancers. Notes on the research overall: Ivuxolimab was an agonistic, fully human IgG2 monoclonal antibody directed against OX40 (CD134), a costimulatory receptor. Intravenous ivuxolimab was administered to patients every 2 weeks at six dose levels: 0.01, 0.1, 0.3, 1.5, 3 and 10 mg/kg. Among the roughly 52 dose-escalation patients, 19 had hepatocellular carcinoma, roughly 15 melanoma, 9 renal cell carcinoma and 9 head and neck cancer. In the dose-escalation cohort, 75% to 85% of patients were male, and the mean age was 60 years with a range of roughly 23 to 90. Patients were allowed to have had prior anti-PD-1, anti-PD-L1 or anti-CTLA-4 therapy, and approximately 40% of the dose-escalation patients had been treated with checkpoint inhibitors. Three dose-escalation patients achieved partial responses, one with hepatocellular carcinoma and two with cutaneous melanoma. Peripheral TCRbeta sequencing was intended to test whether TCR sequence diversity was altered and clonal T-cell expansion was caused by ivuxolimab. The paper covers the monotherapy dose-escalation part of the phase I ivuxolimab trial, which included N of about 56 patients. The research as a whole found: At doses of 0.1 to 3.0 mg/kg, clonal expansion of both CD4+ and CD8+ T cells in blood was seen between baseline and week 6. Partial responders in the 0.1-3.0 mg/kg groups had among the lowest normalized peripheral clonal expansion, especially among CD8+ T cells. After ivuxolimab, CD8+ T cells had more expanded clones than CD4+ T cells on average. The antigen specificity of the peripheral T cells that underwent clonal expansion was not determined. Low levels of normalized T-cell clonal expansion were also seen in some patients who did not respond.

The trial excluded patients who had a history of autoimmune disease or who were on systemic immunosuppression. Peripheral blood for TCR sequencing was collected from all dose cohorts at baseline, on cycle 4 day 1, and on cycle 7 day 1. Samples were obtained from an open-label, multicenter, first-in-human phase I dose-escalation trial of ivuxolimab. Adults with locally advanced or metastatic melanoma, renal cell carcinoma, hepatocellular carcinoma or head and neck squamous cell carcinoma were enrolled in the trial. Before TCR sequencing, CD4+ T cells and CD8+ T cells were sorted from peripheral blood as separate populations. To sequence the TCRbeta CDR3 region, genomic DNA was isolated from the sorted cells. The immunoSEQ Assay was used to sequence the TCRbeta CDR3 regions. TCRdb carries this immuneACCESS record with in-frame sequences only. Its versions omit some clonotypes, under half of them owing to an unresolved V gene in the studies checked, with the rest unexplained. A total of about 60,000 clones appear in this sample, around 84% of them only once. The ten largest clones capture under 30% of the sample.

The starting material was CD4+ or CD8+ T cells sorted from blood, obtained in a trial of the OX40 agonist ivuxolimab. The TCR comes from an adult with an advanced solid tumor such as melanoma, head and neck, liver or kidney cancer.

The CDR3 amino acid sequence is: CASSPGGMNTEAFF. The nucleotide sequence reads TGTGCCAGCAGCCCCGGAGGGATGAACACTGAAGCTTTCTTT. This receptor chain uses TRBV7-9 and TRBJ1-1; the D gene cannot be resolved reliably. CDR1 SEHNR and CDR2 FQNEAQ were looked up in the germline V gene (reference sequence). Deletion took 5 bases off V and 0 bases off J, with a span of 10 bases between the germline ends. Spanning cysteine to phenylalanine, the CDR3 consists of 14 amino acids. The DNA shown is the 42-base CDR3, in frame from base 1.